The rows below give T cell receptor beta chains drawn from one sample of a study of T cell changes during pregnancy in multiple sclerosis. The assay was immunoSEQ multiplex PCR, and TCRdb's table has in-frame clones only and misses some. The data hold around 40,000 clones, with roughly nine tenths observed a single time. Sequencing was performed on CD4+ T cells from peripheral blood mononuclear cells, taken in the first trimester of pregnancy. The receptors come from a female donor with multiple sclerosis, enrolled in a pregnancy study. CDR3s include the opening cysteine and the closing phenylalanine or tryptophan. The D gene is left open where the match is weak. The size entry is marked missing in some rows and otherwise reads once, few, many or a size class.

size	D	V	J	CDR3	DNA
once	NA	TRBV5-1	TRBJ2-2	CASSSWTDNTGELFF	TGCGCCAGCAGCTCATGGACAGACAACACCGGGGAGCTGTTTTTT
NA	TRBD2	TRBV6-6	TRBJ2-5	CASSLAGAETQYF	TGTGCCAGCAGCTTAGCGGGAGCGGAGACCCAGTACTTC
once	NA	TRBV18	TRBJ1-1	CASSPTARTELNTEAFF	TGTGCCAGCTCACCCACCGCGAGGACAGAGCTGAACACTGAAGCTTTCTTT
NA	TRBD2	TRBV27	TRBJ2-7	CASSFPGQGGYEQYF	TGTGCCAGCAGTTTTCCCGGGCAGGGAGGGTACGAGCAGTACTTC
NA	TRBD2	TRBV5-4	TRBJ2-1	CASSLGPTSGNNEQFF	TGTGCCAGCAGCTTGGGCCCGACTAGCGGGAACAATGAGCAGTTCTTC
NA	NA	TRBV10-2	TRBJ1-1	CASSGAAGSNTEAFF	TGCGCCAGCAGTGGGGCCGCAGGGTCGAACACTGAAGCTTTCTTT
NA	TRBD1	TRBV7-9	TRBJ2-7	CASSFRDRGSEQYF	TGTGCCAGCAGCTTTCGGGACAGGGGGAGCGAGCAGTACTTC
NA	NA	TRBV5-1	TRBJ2-4	CASSAGTVENIQYF	TGCGCCAGCAGCGCGGGGACTGTCGAAAACATTCAGTACTTC
NA	NA	TRBV5-4	TRBJ2-5	CASSFDQETQYF	TGTGCCAGCAGCTTCGACCAAGAGACCCAGTACTTC
NA	NA	TRBV9	TRBJ2-3	CASSPREGGAPQYF	TGTGCCAGCAGCCCCCGGGAAGGGGGGGCTCCGCAGTATTTT
NA	TRBD1	TRBV7-6	TRBJ2-3	CASSLRQGILDTQYF	TGTGCCAGCAGCCTTAGACAGGGGATTTTAGATACGCAGTATTTT
few	TRBD1	TRBV6-4	TRBJ2-2	CASSEGTGNTGELFF	TGTGCCAGCAGTGAGGGGACAGGGAACACCGGGGAGCTGTTTTTT
NA	NA	TRBV11-3	TRBJ1-1	CASSLKNTEAFF	TGTGCCAGCAGCCTTAAAAACACTGAAGCTTTCTTT
NA	TRBD1	TRBV7-2	TRBJ2-7	CASSREGATYEQYF	TGTGCCAGCAGCCGAGAGGGGGCAACGTACGAGCAGTACTTC
NA	TRBD2	TRBV9	TRBJ2-7	CASSAGGYSYEQYF	TGTGCCAGCAGCGCGGGAGGGTACTCCTACGAGCAGTACTTC
NA	TRBD1	TRBV6-1	TRBJ2-3	CASYRGQGTDTQYF	TGTGCCAGCTACAGGGGGCAAGGCACAGATACGCAGTATTTT
NA	TRBD1	TRBV7-2	TRBJ2-5	CASSGWTGVQETQYF	TGTGCCAGCAGCGGATGGACAGGGGTACAAGAGACCCAGTACTTC
NA	NA	TRBV19	TRBJ1-5	CASSIPCRGCNQPQHF	TGTGCCAGTAGTATACCATGCAGGGGATGCAATCAGCCCCAGCATTTT
NA	NA	TRBV5-5	TRBJ2-7	CASSLSDIEQYF	TGTGCCAGCAGCTTGTCAGATATCGAGCAGTACTTC
NA	NA	TRBV6-6	TRBJ1-5	CASSYLDQPQHF	TGTGCCAGCAGTTACCTAGATCAGCCCCAGCATTTT
NA	NA	TRBV5-1	TRBJ1-1	CASSLANRDRVEAFF	TGCGCCAGCAGCTTGGCCAACAGGGATCGGGTTGAAGCTTTCTTT
NA	NA	TRBV7-2	TRBJ2-2	CASSLGSGINTGELFF	TGTGCCAGCAGCTTAGGGTCAGGGATAAACACCGGGGAGCTGTTTTTT